A single sample is the source of the 29 T cell receptor beta chains below, sequenced in a study of blood T cell repertoires in COVID-19. Using immunoSEQ multiplex PCR, the repertoire was profiled, and TCRdb retains in-frame clones only, with some absent. The sample holds 290,000 or so clones, around 90% seen once. The sequenced material came from peripheral blood. All receptors derive from a man aged 18-30 years with active or convalescent COVID-19.

This rearrangement joins TRBV2 to TRBJ2-7, with D uncertain. This CDR3 has 16 amino acids. The germline V and J ends were trimmed by 3 bases and 3 bases, with 18 bases remaining between them. The germline CDR1 and CDR2 sequences are SNHLY and FYNNEI. DNA for the CDR3: TGTGCCAGCAGTGATGTGTACCCGAGGCAGAGCTACGAGCAGTACTTC. This codes for CASSDVYPRQSYEQYF.

The gene calls are TRBV5-6 and TRBJ2-1, with TRBD2 matching over 8 bases. The J segment lost 7 bases and the V segment lost 1 base, leaving 7 bases of the junction unmatched. The CDR3 is made up of 15 amino acids. In germline, CDR1 is SGHDT, CDR2 YYEEEE. The CDR3 loop is CASSLTGGALNEQFF. The CDR3, as DNA: TGTGCCAGCAGCTTGACCGGGGGGGCTTTGAATGAGCAGTTCTTC.

The chain employs TRBV7-9 and TRBJ2-2; perhaps TRBD2 as D (5 bases). This CDR3 contains 15 residues. V was trimmed by 2 bases and J by 4 bases, leaving 11 bases between them. Germline CDR1 and CDR2: SEHNR and FQNEAQ (reference sequence). This CDR3 reads CASSLRGIGTGELFF. CDR3 bases: TGTGCCAGCAGCTTACGAGGGATTGGCACCGGGGAGCTGTTTTTT.

V is TRBV18 and J is TRBJ2-1; TRBD1 aligns across 12 bases. With 5 bases clipped from V and 2 bases from J, the junction kept 7 bases outside the gene matches. Germline V lookup: CDR1 KGHSH, CDR2 LQKENI. The CDR3 covers 17 residues. CDR3 sequence: CASSITGTGGPYNEQFF. The CDR3 DNA sequence: TGTGCCAGCTCAATTACCGGGACAGGGGGCCCCTACAATGAGCAGTTCTTC.

The chain recombines TRBV13 with TRBJ2-3; D ambiguous. This CDR3 is 12 amino acids long. V gave up 3 bases and J gave up 5 bases, with 6 bases separating them. Germline CDR1 and CDR2: PRHDT and FYEKMQ (reference sequence). The DNA of the CDR3 is TGTGCCAGCAGCTTGAGAAAAGATACGCAGTATTTT. This translates into CASSLRKDTQYF.

This clone appeared once. This chain links TRBV10-3 with TRBJ2-1, with D perhaps matching TRBD1 (6 bases). The germline V gene encodes CDR1 ENHRY and CDR2 SYGVKD. The CDR3 totals 18 residues. Trimming removed 4 bases at V and 1 base at J, with 20 bases between. CDR3 DNA: TGTGCCATCAGTGGGACCCGATGGGGGACAAGTTCCTACAATGAGCAGTTCTTC. Encoded protein: CAISGTRWGTSSYNEQFF.

V gene TRBV28 combines with J gene TRBJ1-2; no definite D call. Germline V gene lookup returns CDR1 MDHEN and CDR2 SYDVKM. Trimming removed 4 bases from V and 3 bases from J, with 15 bases in between. This CDR3 spans 15 amino acids. As DNA, the CDR3 is TGTGCCAGCAGTTCTCTCGGCGGATCCTACTATGGCTACACCTTC. Translation: CASSSLGGSYYGYTF.

As to this clone: The junction differs from germline at one of its ends, possibly a read error. The V call is TRBV27, the J call TRBJ1-5; D not resolved. The CDR3 covers 12 residues. Germline-derived CDR1 and CDR2 are MNHEY and SMNVEV (reference sequence). CDR3 loop: CASVSRGNAFTF. CDR3 nucleotide sequence: TGTGCCAGCGTAAGTAGAGGGAACGCATTCACTTTT.

This clone was detected a few times. The chain joins TRBV6-6 to TRBJ1-4; 7 bases are shared with TRBD1. CDR3 length: 15 amino acids. The V gene's germline CDR1 is MNHNY and CDR2 SVGAGI (reference sequence). Unmatched junction bases numbered 10, after V lost 6 bases and J lost 6 bases. The CDR3 DNA is TGTGCCAGCAGACTGGACAGGAGTTCCTATGAAAAACTGTTTTTT. This gives the protein CASRLDRSSYEKLFF.

The chain recombines TRBV9 with TRBJ2-1; the D is unclear. This CDR3 has 15 amino acids. Trimming took off 0 bases at V and 4 bases at J, with 11 bases between the two ends. CDR1 SGDLS and CDR2 YYNGEE come from the germline V gene. The CDR3 nucleotides are TGTGCCAGCAGCGTAGACTCCCTATGGTACAATGAGCAGTTCTTC. Translation gives CASSVDSLWYNEQFF.

The rearrangement uses TRBV11-2 and TRBJ2-7; D is possibly TRBD1 (6 bases). The CDR3 spans 14 residues. The V gene lost 3 bases and the J gene lost 2 bases, with 11 bases spanning the gap. Per germline, CDR1 SGHAT and CDR2 FQNNGV. CDR3 region: CASSLGQGAYEQYF. DNA of the CDR3: TGTGCCAGCAGCTTGGGACAAGGGGCCTACGAGCAGTACTTC.

V is TRBV28 and J is TRBJ1-3; TRBD1 might be the D (6 bases). CDR1 is MDHEN and CDR2 is SYDVKM in the germline V gene. The CDR3 contains 15 residues. The V and J ends lost 5 bases and 1 base respectively, with 12 bases between them. The CDR3 DNA reads TGTGCCAGCAGTAGAGTAGGGGGTTCTGGAAACACCATATATTTT. The encoded protein is CASSRVGGSGNTIYF. The full variable domain, its missing parts supplied by reference TRBV28 and TRBJ1-3, is DVKVTQSSRYLVKRTGEKVFLECVQDMDHENMFWYRQDPGLGLRLIYFSYDVKMKEKGDIPEGYSVSREKKERFSLILESASTNQTSMYLCASSRVGGSGNTIYFGEGSWLTVV.

This clone has just a few counts. The chain joins TRBV27 to TRBJ1-1; perhaps TRBD1 as D (6 bases). The CDR3 totals 15 residues. The V and J ends lost 8 bases and 5 bases respectively, with 21 bases between them. The germline V gene has CDR1 MNHEY and CDR2 SMNVEV (reference sequence). The CDR3 reads CASWGGLGLGTEAFF. In DNA form, the CDR3 reads TGTGCCAGCTGGGGGGGCCTGGGCTTGGGGACTGAAGCTTTCTTT.

The chain links TRBV12-3 or TRBV12-4 to TRBJ1-2, with D unresolved. V was clipped by 5 bases and J by 0 bases, with 4 bases between them. The CDR3 contains 12 residues. Here the CDR3 reads CASSPANYGYTF. As DNA, the CDR3 is TGTGCCAGCAGTCCAGCTAACTATGGCTACACCTTC.

The CDR3 loop reads CSVEDGQSYEQYF. The CDR3 DNA reads as TGCAGCGTTGAAGATGGACAGAGCTACGAGCAGTACTTC. The chain is built from TRBV29-1 and TRBJ2-7; maybe TRBD1 (6 bases). The CDR3 loop spans 13 amino acids. Germline loops: CDR1 SQVTM, CDR2 ANQGSEA. Trimming pared 0 bases from V and 3 bases from J, leaving 9 bases between.

This chain's CDR3 is CASSYFSVPREGQPQHF. The CDR3 DNA is TGTGCCAGCAGTTACTTTTCGGTACCAAGAGAGGGTCAGCCCCAGCATTTT. The chain joins TRBV6-2 or TRBV6-3 to TRBJ1-5; no firm D call. The V end lost 1 base, the J end lost 6 bases, and 19 bases lay between the germline ends. This CDR3 spans 17 amino acids. The germline gives CDR1 MNHEY, CDR2 SVGEGT.

This rearrangement joins TRBV7-3 to TRBJ2-1; a weak D match, TRBD2 (6 bases). Trimming stripped 5 bases from V and 5 bases from J, with 13 bases between. Germline CDR1 and CDR2: SGHTA and FQGTGA. The CDR3 totals 14 residues. The CDR3 region has the DNA TGTGCCAGCAGCATGGGAGGCCCGAACAATGAGCAGTTCTTC. It codes for CASSMGGPNNEQFF.

V usage is TRBV6-5 and J usage is TRBJ2-1, with 7 bases identical to TRBD1. The CDR3 is made up of 16 amino acids. The trim removed 0 bases at V and 10 bases at J, leaving 12 bases unmatched. The germline V gene has CDR1 MNHEY and CDR2 SVGAGI. CDR3 in amino acids: CASSYSRQGPAWEQFF. CDR3 DNA sequence: TGTGCCAGCAGTTACTCGCGACAGGGACCTGCTTGGGAGCAGTTCTTC.

This sequence joins TRBV28 and TRBJ1-1; 8 bases fit TRBD1. Trimming at V came to 6 bases and at J to 4 bases, leaving 10 bases not matched to a gene. The CDR3 consists of 15 residues. Germline V gives CDR1 MDHEN, CDR2 SYDVKM. DNA for the CDR3: TGTGCCAGCAGAATCCTCAGGGGGCCGGGCACTGAAGCTTTCTTT. This gives the protein CASRILRGPGTEAFF.

This clone was seen a handful of times. The chain recombines TRBV6-4 with TRBJ2-6; D is uncertain. This CDR3 spans 14 amino acids. V lost 2 bases and J lost 4, with 6 bases in between. Germline values: CDR1 MRHNA, CDR2 SNTAGT. This CDR3 reads CASSDVEGANVLTF. The DNA for the CDR3 is TGTGCCAGCAGTGACGTGGAGGGGGCCAACGTCCTGACTTTC.

This rearrangement joins TRBV14 to TRBJ1-3; D gene unclear. CDR3 length: 17 amino acids. Germline V gene data show CDR1 as SGHDN and CDR2 as FVKESK. V lost 0 bases to trimming and J lost 4 bases, with 16 bases between them. CDR3 nucleotide sequence: TGTGCCAGCAGCCAAGAGTCAGGACTTCTACGGGGAAACACCATATATTTT. It codes for CASSQESGLLRGNTIYF.

The count of this clone is one. CDR3 amino acids: CASSSLGGGRETQYF. In nucleotides, the CDR3 is TGTGCCAGCAGCTCCCTTGGCGGGGGGCGAGAGACCCAGTACTTC. This chain uses TRBV7-6 with TRBJ2-5; 8 nucleotides match TRBD2. Germline lookup yields CDR1 SGHVS and CDR2 FNYEAQ. The CDR3 is 15 amino acids. V lost 4 bases and J lost 4; bases outside the gene matches: 8.

This chain uses TRBV5-1 with TRBJ2-3, with 9 positions matching TRBD1. Germline CDR1 reads SGHRS; CDR2 reads YFSETQ. CDR3 length: 16 residues. V lost 2 bases and J lost 2; bases outside the gene matches: 6. CDR3 protein: CASSLQGAIITDTQYF. CDR3 sequence (DNA): TGCGCCAGCAGCTTACAGGGGGCAATAATCACAGATACGCAGTATTTT.

The chain is built from TRBV28 and TRBJ2-3; D possibly corresponds to TRBD1 (6 bases). V was clipped by 4 bases and J by 1 base, with 18 bases between them. Germline values: CDR1 MDHEN, CDR2 SYDVKM. The CDR3 extends over 17 amino acids. The CDR3 sequence is CASSWEDRFYGTDTQYF. The DNA for the CDR3 is TGTGCCAGCAGTTGGGAAGACAGGTTCTATGGCACAGATACGCAGTATTTT.

The chain combines TRBV28 with TRBJ1-1; no clear D. Germline CDR1 reads MDHEN; CDR2 reads SYDVKM. This CDR3 region has 16 residues. Trimming removed 2 bases from V and 1 base from J, with 14 bases in between. The CDR3 DNA follows: TGTGCCAGCAGTTTAAGTATGAGAAGAGGGAACACTGAAGCTTTCTTT. Amino acid sequence: CASSLSMRRGNTEAFF. The variable domain in full, with the rest retrieved from reference TRBV28 and TRBJ1-1, is DVKVTQSSRYLVKRTGEKVFLECVQDMDHENMFWYRQDPGLGLRLIYFSYDVKMKEKGDIPEGYSVSREKKERFSLILESASTNQTSMYLCASSLSMRRGNTEAFFGQGTRLTVV.

The V call is TRBV9, the J call TRBJ1-2, with D perhaps matching TRBD1 (6 bases). The V end lost 3 bases, the J end lost 7 bases, and 22 bases lay between the germline ends. The CDR3 extends over 16 amino acids. CDR1 is SGDLS, CDR2 YYNGEE, per germline. The CDR3 DNA reads TGTGCCAGCAGCGCAGCCCCGCACGTGACAGGTGGTGGCTACACCTTC. Protein product: CASSAAPHVTGGGYTF.

This chain links TRBV5-8 with TRBJ1-1; 9 nucleotides agree with TRBD1. V shed 2 bases, J shed 4 bases, and the junction held 3 bases outside the gene matches. Germline CDR1 is SGHTS and CDR2 is YDEGEE. This CDR3 comprises 14 residues. The CDR3 here is CASSLRTGVTEAFF. The CDR3 DNA follows: TGTGCCAGCAGCTTAAGGACAGGGGTCACTGAAGCTTTCTTT. Variable domain in full (rest from reference TRBV5-8 and TRBJ1-1): EAGVTQSPTHLIKTRGQQATLRCSPISGHTSVYWYQQALGLGLQFLLWYDEGEERNRGNFPPRFSGRQFPNYSSELNVNALELEDSALYLCASSLRTGVTEAFFGQGTRLTVV.

The sample holds a few counts of this clone. The V and J genes are TRBV7-9 and TRBJ2-3; 7 nucleotides match TRBD2. CDR1 SEHNR and CDR2 FQNEAQ come from the germline V gene (reference sequence). The CDR3 extends over 14 amino acids. Unmatched junction bases numbered 4, after V lost 2 bases and J lost 5 bases. The CDR3 sequence: CASSLTGGGDTQYF. CDR3 nucleotides: TGTGCCAGCAGCTTAACGGGAGGCGGAGATACGCAGTATTTT.

The V and J genes are TRBV10-2 and TRBJ2-7; D remains unclear. Germline CDR1 reads WSHSY; CDR2 reads SAAADI. This CDR3 has 15 amino acids. Trimming removed 3 bases at V and 2 bases at J, with 14 bases between. The CDR3 region has the DNA TGCGCCAGCAGTGATGTGGCGGCTGGAACCTACGAGCAGTACTTC. Translating it yields CASSDVAAGTYEQYF.